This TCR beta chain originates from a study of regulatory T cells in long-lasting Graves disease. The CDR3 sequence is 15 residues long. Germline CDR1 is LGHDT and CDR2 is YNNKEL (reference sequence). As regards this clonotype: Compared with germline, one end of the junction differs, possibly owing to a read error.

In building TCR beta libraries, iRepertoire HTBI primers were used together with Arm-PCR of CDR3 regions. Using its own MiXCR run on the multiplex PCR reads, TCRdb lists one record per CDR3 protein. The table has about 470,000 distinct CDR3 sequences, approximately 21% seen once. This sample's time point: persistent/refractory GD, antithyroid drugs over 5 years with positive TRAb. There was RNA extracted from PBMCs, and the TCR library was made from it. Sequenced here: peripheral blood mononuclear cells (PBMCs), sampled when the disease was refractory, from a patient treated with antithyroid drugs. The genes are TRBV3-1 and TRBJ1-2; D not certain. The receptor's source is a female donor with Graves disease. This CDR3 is CASSQMGFSLYGNTF. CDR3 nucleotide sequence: TGTGCCAGCAGCCAAATGGGTTTCTCCCTCTATGGCAACACCTTC.